This T cell receptor beta chain was found in a study of T cells expressing NK-cell markers. Study details: Sorted CD3+CD56+NKG2C+, CD3+CD56+NKG2C- and CD3+CD56-NKG2C+ T-cell subsets were beta-chain profiled. Eight donors were sequenced, seven testing HCMV-seropositive and one testing seronegative. Study-level results: In five to seven donors, dominant CD3+CD56+NKG2C+ clonotypes ranked among the top 10 CD8+ clonotypes.

Regarding this clonotype: The antigen remains unidentified.

Looked up from germline, CDR1 is SNHLY and CDR2 is FYNNEI. CDR3 length equals 11 residues. TCRdb reprocessed the 5' RACE reads; each CDR3 protein has one entry and no DNA is given. The sample has 160,000 or so distinct CDR3 sequences, and its top ten clones hold roughly 20%. Source material: blood T cells: a sorted CD56 or NKG2C T cell subset, CD4+ or CD8+ T cells, or bulk PBMC T cells (not recorded which). The sequence was collected from a woman between 18 and 75 years old in good health. V gene TRBV2 combines with J gene TRBJ2-3; the TCRdb call, TRBD2, lacks DNA for checking. CDR3 sequence: CASTGLETQYF. Filled out from reference TRBV2 and TRBJ2-3, the complete variable domain reads EPEVTQTPSHQVTQMGQEVILRCVPISNHLYFYWYRQILGQKVEFLVSFYNNEISEKSEIFDDQFSVERPDGSNFTLKIRSTKLEDSAMYFCASTGLETQYFGPGTRLTVL.